Listed below are T cell receptor beta chains from one sample, sequenced in a study of T cell changes during pregnancy in multiple sclerosis. Generated by immunoSEQ multiplex PCR, the TCRdb table keeps only in-frame clones and is missing some. The sample includes over 45,000 clones, 80% to 95% of them seen just once. Sequencing was performed on peripheral blood, taken in the third trimester of pregnancy. The receptors were sampled from a female donor in good health, enrolled as a control in a pregnancy study. Each CDR3 is given with its conserved first and last residue. A D gene is named only where the DNA matches it firmly. Rows give clone size only sometimes, using once, few, many, or a class for an expanded clone.

d_gene | abundance | len | j_gene | v_gene | CDR3aa | CDR3nt
TRBD1 | . | 16 | TRBJ1-5 | TRBV10-3 | CAISEGIQGKYQPQHF | TGTGCCATCAGTGAGGGAATACAGGGGAAGTATCAGCCCCAGCATTTT
. | . | 13 | TRBJ2-7 | TRBV27 | CASSLSAYYEQYF | TGTGCCAGCAGTTTATCCGCCTACTACGAGCAGTACTTC
TRBD1 | . | 14 | TRBJ1-1 | TRBV5-1 | CASSSGTGFTEAFF | TGCGCCAGCAGCTCCGGGACAGGGTTCACTGAAGCTTTCTTT
. | . | 13 | TRBJ2-2 | TRBV7-2 | CASSVQTTGELFF | TGTGCCAGCAGCGTCCAGACAACCGGGGAGCTGTTTTTT
. | . | 15 | TRBJ1-1 | TRBV6-5 | CASSPIRYGGTEAFF | TGTGCCAGCAGTCCTATTCGATACGGGGGAACTGAAGCTTTCTTT
. | . | 15 | TRBJ1-3 | TRBV6-5 | CASSSHRSSGNTIYF | TGTGCCAGCAGTTCCCACAGGAGCTCTGGAAACACCATATATTTT
. | . | 14 | TRBJ1-1 | TRBV18 | CASSPAAVNTEAFF | TGTGCCAGCTCACCGGCGGCGGTGAACACTGAAGCTTTCTTT
TRBD1 | . | 17 | TRBJ1-2 | TRBV5-1 | CASSPAPWDRANYGYTF | TGCGCCAGCAGCCCGGCCCCCTGGGACAGGGCTAACTATGGCTACACCTTC
. | once | 15 | TRBJ2-1 | TRBV4-1 | CASSHGTLSYNEQFF | TGCGCCAGCAGCCATGGGACTCTTTCCTACAATGAGCAGTTCTTC
. | . | 13 | TRBJ2-4 | TRBV5-4 | CASSLAEGDIQYF | TGTGCCAGCAGCTTAGCAGAGGGAGACATTCAGTACTTC
. | large | 16 | TRBJ2-3 | TRBV5-1 | CASSLGVGTTTDTQYF | TGCGCCAGCAGCTTGGGGGTTGGGACAACCACAGATACGCAGTATTTT
. | . | 16 | TRBJ2-7 | TRBV7-2 | CASSLVPDRFSYEQYF | TGTGCCAGCAGCCTGGTGCCTGACAGATTCTCCTACGAGCAGTACTTC
TRBD1 | . | 14 | TRBJ1-2 | TRBV6-1 | CASRTAGQLYGYTF | TGTGCCAGCAGGACCGCGGGACAGTTATATGGGTACACCTTC
TRBD1 | once | 14 | TRBJ1-4 | TRBV18 | CASSSGTGDEKLFF | TGTGCCAGCTCATCCGGGACAGGGGATGAAAAACTGTTTTTT
TRBD1 | . | 14 | TRBJ1-2 | TRBV6-5 | CASSPPGQGYGYTF | TGTGCCAGCAGCCCCCCGGGACAGGGCTATGGCTACACCTTC
. | . | 16 | TRBJ2-3 | TRBV15 | CATSTLTRSSTDTQYF | TGTGCCACCAGCACACTTACCCGCTCGAGCACAGATACGCAGTATTTT
TRBD1 | . | 17 | TRBJ1-3 | TRBV19 | CASSRERDSYLGNTIYF | TGTGCCAGTAGCCGCGAGAGGGACAGTTACCTTGGAAACACCATATATTTT
. | . | 14 | TRBJ2-5 | TRBV27 | CASSWGSGEETQYF | TGTGCCAGCAGTTGGGGTAGCGGAGAAGAGACCCAGTACTTC
TRBD1 | few | 16 | TRBJ1-5 | TRBV6-5 | CASSSSWDSGNQPQHF | TGTGCCAGCAGTTCTTCCTGGGACAGTGGGAATCAGCCCCAGCATTTT
. | . | 14 | TRBJ2-4 | TRBV7-3 | CASSPDRYKNIQYF | TGTGCCAGCAGCCCGGACAGATACAAAAACATTCAGTACTTC